These T cell receptor beta chains were read from a single sample in a study of identical twins. Each CDR3 protein is one row after TCRdb ran MiXCR on the 5' RACE reads. Seen here are 450,000 to 650,000 distinct CDR3 sequences, 7.5% to 10% observed once, and the top ten hold 3%. These sequences were also reported in another study, on yellow fever vaccine responses in identical twins.

Source material: PBMCs. Source of these receptors: a young woman in good health. CDR3s include the opening cysteine and the closing phenylalanine or tryptophan. A D gene is named only where the DNA matches it firmly. Not every row has a clone size; where given, it reads once, few, many or a size class.

v_gene: TRBV7-2; abundance: many; j_gene: TRBJ2-1; d_gene: TRBD2; CDR3aa: CASSFTLAGSKSEQFF; CDR3nt: TGTGCCAGCAGCTTTACCCTAGCGGGCTCTAAGTCTGAGCAGTTCTTC
v_gene: TRBV4-3; abundance: many; j_gene: TRBJ2-1; d_gene: TRBD2; CDR3aa: CASSQDTSGSYNEQFF; CDR3nt: TGCGCCAGCAGCCAAGATACTAGCGGGAGCTACAATGAGCAGTTCTTC
v_gene: TRBV27; abundance: NA; j_gene: TRBJ2-7; d_gene: NA; CDR3aa: CASSAPLSEQYF; CDR3nt: TGTGCCAGCAGCGCCCCGTTGAGCGAGCAGTACTTC
v_gene: TRBV7-2; abundance: few; j_gene: TRBJ2-7; d_gene: NA; CDR3aa: CASSLKSLQSSYEQYF; CDR3nt: TGTGCCAGCAGCTTAAAGTCTCTCCAGAGCTCCTACGAGCAGTACTTC
v_gene: TRBV7-2; abundance: few; j_gene: TRBJ2-3; d_gene: NA; CDR3aa: CASSLGVGGFTTDTQYF; CDR3nt: TGTGCCAGCAGCTTAGGTGTAGGCGGGTTCACAACAGATACGCAGTATTTT
v_gene: TRBV7-3; abundance: many; j_gene: TRBJ2-3; d_gene: TRBD1; CDR3aa: CASRRTGVQGDTQYF; CDR3nt: TGTGCCAGCAGACGCACAGGGGTTCAGGGAGATACGCAGTATTTT
v_gene: TRBV7-2; abundance: NA; j_gene: TRBJ2-7; d_gene: TRBD2; CDR3aa: CASSLGGLAGNYEQYF; CDR3nt: TGTGCCAGCAGCTTAGGCGGACTAGCGGGAAACTACGAGCAGTACTTC
v_gene: TRBV3-1; abundance: many; j_gene: TRBJ2-3; d_gene: TRBD2; CDR3aa: CASSLDAGGPTDTQYF; CDR3nt: TGTGCCAGCAGCCTCGATGCGGGGGGGCCAACAGATACGCAGTATTTT
v_gene: TRBV5-1; abundance: many; j_gene: TRBJ2-3; d_gene: NA; CDR3aa: CASSLPIGQTSTSTDTQYF; CDR3nt: TGCGCCAGCAGCTTGCCTATCGGACAGACTTCGACTAGCACAGATACGCAGTATTTT
v_gene: TRBV5-1; abundance: few; j_gene: TRBJ2-2; d_gene: TRBD2; CDR3aa: CASSPRTSLGSGELFF; CDR3nt: TGCGCCAGCAGCCCAAGGACTAGCCTGGGTTCCGGGGAGCTGTTTTTT
v_gene: TRBV20-1; abundance: many; j_gene: TRBJ2-7; d_gene: TRBD1; CDR3aa: CSASARDRAAYEQYF; CDR3nt: TGCAGTGCTAGCGCTAGGGACAGGGCTGCCTACGAGCAGTACTTC
v_gene: TRBV6-2/TRBV6-3; abundance: many; j_gene: TRBJ2-3; d_gene: TRBD2; CDR3aa: CASSRTSGRTTDTQYF; CDR3nt: TGTGCCAGCAGTCGGACTAGCGGGAGGACCACAGATACGCAGTATTTT
v_gene: TRBV4-3; abundance: many; j_gene: TRBJ2-5; d_gene: TRBD2; CDR3aa: CASSPGLAGGSQETQYF; CDR3nt: TGCGCCAGCAGCCCGGGACTAGCGGGAGGGAGCCAAGAGACCCAGTACTTC
v_gene: TRBV7-9; abundance: NA; j_gene: TRBJ2-2; d_gene: NA; CDR3aa: CASSLEITGELFF; CDR3nt: TGTGCCAGCAGCTTAGAGATCACCGGGGAGCTGTTTTTT
v_gene: TRBV27; abundance: many; j_gene: TRBJ2-2; d_gene: NA; CDR3aa: CASSSRGRTGELFF; CDR3nt: TGTGCCAGCAGTTCTCGGGGTCGGACGGGGGAGCTGTTTTTT
v_gene: TRBV4-2; abundance: many; j_gene: TRBJ1-5; d_gene: TRBD1; CDR3aa: CASSQGEGTGDQPQHF; CDR3nt: TGTGCCAGCAGCCAGGGGGAGGGGACAGGGGATCAGCCCCAGCATTTT
v_gene: TRBV11-2; abundance: few; j_gene: TRBJ2-7; d_gene: NA; CDR3aa: CASRVSPWTLYEQYF; CDR3nt: TGTGCCAGCAGAGTCTCCCCCTGGACACTCTACGAGCAGTACTTC
v_gene: TRBV20-1; abundance: NA; j_gene: TRBJ2-5; d_gene: TRBD2; CDR3aa: CSAAGGVETQYF; CDR3nt: TGCAGTGCTGCGGGAGGGGTAGAGACCCAGTACTTC
v_gene: TRBV6-1; abundance: NA; j_gene: TRBJ2-2; d_gene: TRBD1; CDR3aa: CASTRHWDRGPGELFF; CDR3nt: TGTGCCAGCACCAGACACTGGGACAGGGGTCCCGGGGAGCTGTTTTTT
v_gene: TRBV29-1; abundance: many; j_gene: TRBJ2-1; d_gene: NA; CDR3aa: CSVEGFAGISYNEQFF; CDR3nt: TGCAGCGTTGAAGGATTTGCGGGAATCTCCTACAATGAGCAGTTCTTC
v_gene: TRBV5-1; abundance: many; j_gene: TRBJ1-1; d_gene: NA; CDR3aa: CASSLGGEGTEAFF; CDR3nt: TGCGCCAGCAGCTTAGGAGGGGAGGGGACTGAAGCTTTCTTT